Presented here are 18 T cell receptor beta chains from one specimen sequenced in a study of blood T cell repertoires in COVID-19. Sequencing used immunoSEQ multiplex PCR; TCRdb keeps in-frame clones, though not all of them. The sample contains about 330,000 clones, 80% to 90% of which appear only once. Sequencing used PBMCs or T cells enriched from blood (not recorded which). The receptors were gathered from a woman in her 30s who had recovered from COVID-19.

The CDR3 DNA reads as TGTGCCAGCTCACCGGGGGGGGGTGAGGATGCAGCTTTCTTT. It codes for CASSPGGGEDAAFF. The genes are TRBV18 and TRBJ1-1, with TRBD1 as a possible D gene (5 bases). The V and J ends lost 3 bases and 10 bases respectively, with 18 bases between them. Germline-derived CDR1 and CDR2 are KGHSH and LQKENI. This CDR3 has 14 amino acids.

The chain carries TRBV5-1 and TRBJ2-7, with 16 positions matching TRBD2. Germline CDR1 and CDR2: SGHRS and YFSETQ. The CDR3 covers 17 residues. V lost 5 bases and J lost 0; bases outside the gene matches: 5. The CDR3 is CASRPGTSGGASYEQYF. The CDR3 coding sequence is TGCGCCAGCAGGCCCGGGACTAGCGGGGGGGCCTCCTACGAGCAGTACTTC. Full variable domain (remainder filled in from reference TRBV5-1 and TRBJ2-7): KAGVTQTPRYLIKTRGQQVTLSCSPISGHRSVSWYQQTPGQGLQFLFEYFSETQRNKGNFPGRFSGRQFSNSRSEMNVSTLELGDSALYLCASRPGTSGGASYEQYFGPGTRLTVT.

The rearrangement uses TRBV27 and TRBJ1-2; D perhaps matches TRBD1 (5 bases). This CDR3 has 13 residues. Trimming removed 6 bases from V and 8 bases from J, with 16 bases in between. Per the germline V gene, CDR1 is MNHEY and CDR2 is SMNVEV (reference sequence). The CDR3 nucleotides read TGTGCCAGCAGGGCAGGGCAAGTAGGCGGCTACACCTTC. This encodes CASRAGQVGGYTF.

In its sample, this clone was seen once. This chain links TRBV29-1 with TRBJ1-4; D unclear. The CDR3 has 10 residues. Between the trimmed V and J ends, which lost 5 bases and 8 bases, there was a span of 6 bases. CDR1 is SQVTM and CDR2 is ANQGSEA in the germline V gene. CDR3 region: CSVLEEKLFF. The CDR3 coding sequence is TGCAGCGTTTTGGAGGAAAAACTGTTTTTT. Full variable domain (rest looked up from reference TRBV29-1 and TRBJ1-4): SAVISQKPSRDICQRGTSLTIQCQVDSQVTMMFWYRQQPGQSLTLIATANQGSEATYESGFVIDKFPISRPNLTFSTLTVSNMSPEDSSIYLCSVLEEKLFFGSGTQLSVL.

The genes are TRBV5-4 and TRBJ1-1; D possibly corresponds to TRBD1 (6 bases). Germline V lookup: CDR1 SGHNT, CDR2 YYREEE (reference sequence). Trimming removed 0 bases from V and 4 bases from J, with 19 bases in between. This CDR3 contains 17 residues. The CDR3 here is CASSLDRGAQRRTEAFF. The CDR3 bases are TGTGCCAGCAGCTTGGATCGGGGGGCGCAGAGGCGCACTGAAGCTTTCTTT.

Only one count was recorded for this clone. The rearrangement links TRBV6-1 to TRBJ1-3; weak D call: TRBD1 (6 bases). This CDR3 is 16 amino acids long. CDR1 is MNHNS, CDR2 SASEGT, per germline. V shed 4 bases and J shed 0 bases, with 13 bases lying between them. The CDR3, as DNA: TGTGCCAGCAGTGCCACAGGGAGTGCCTCTGGAAACACCATATATTTT. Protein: CASSATGSASGNTIYF.

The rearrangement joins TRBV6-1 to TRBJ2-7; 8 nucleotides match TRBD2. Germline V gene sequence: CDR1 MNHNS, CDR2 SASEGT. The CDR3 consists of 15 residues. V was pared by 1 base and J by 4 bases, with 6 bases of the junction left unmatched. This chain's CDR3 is CASSEVYGGEYEQYF. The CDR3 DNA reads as TGTGCCAGCAGTGAAGTGTACGGGGGGGAATACGAGCAGTACTTC.

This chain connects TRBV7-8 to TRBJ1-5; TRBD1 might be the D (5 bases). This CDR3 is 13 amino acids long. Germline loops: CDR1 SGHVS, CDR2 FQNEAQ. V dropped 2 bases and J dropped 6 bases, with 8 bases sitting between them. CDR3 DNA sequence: TGTGCCAGCAGCTTACCGGGGGGTCAGCCCCAGCATTTT. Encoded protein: CASSLPGGQPQHF.

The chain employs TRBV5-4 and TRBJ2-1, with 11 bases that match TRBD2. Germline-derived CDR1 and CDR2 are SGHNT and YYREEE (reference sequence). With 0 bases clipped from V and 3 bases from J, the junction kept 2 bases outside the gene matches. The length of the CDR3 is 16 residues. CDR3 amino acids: CASSLVSGGDYNEQFF. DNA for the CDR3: TGTGCCAGCAGCTTGGTTAGCGGGGGGGACTACAATGAGCAGTTCTTC.

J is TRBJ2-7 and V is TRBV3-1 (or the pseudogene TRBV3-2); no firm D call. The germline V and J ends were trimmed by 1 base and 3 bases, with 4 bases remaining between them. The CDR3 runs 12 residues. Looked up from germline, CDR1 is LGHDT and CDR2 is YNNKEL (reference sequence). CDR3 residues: CASSQGYYEQYF. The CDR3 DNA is TGTGCCAGCAGCCAAGGCTACTACGAGCAGTACTTC.

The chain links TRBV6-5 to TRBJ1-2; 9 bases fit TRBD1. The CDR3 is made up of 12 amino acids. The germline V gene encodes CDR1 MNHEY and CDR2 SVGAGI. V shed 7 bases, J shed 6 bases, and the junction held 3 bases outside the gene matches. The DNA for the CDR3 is TGTGCCAGCACCAGGACAGGGGATGGCTACACCTTC. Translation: CASTRTGDGYTF.

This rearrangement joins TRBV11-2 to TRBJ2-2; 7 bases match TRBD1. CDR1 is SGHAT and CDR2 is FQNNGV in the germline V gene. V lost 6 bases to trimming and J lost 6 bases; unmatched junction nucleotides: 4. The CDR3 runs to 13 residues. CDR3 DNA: TGTGCCAGCAGGACTACAGGGGCCGGGGAGCTGTTTTTT. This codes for CASRTTGAGELFF.

The CDR3, as DNA: TGTGCCAGCAGCCAGGTCGGGGGGCAAGGCTATGGCTACACCTTC. Its protein is CASSQVGGQGYGYTF. The chain is built from TRBV3-1 (or the pseudogene TRBV3-2) and TRBJ1-2; tentative D call: TRBD1 (6 bases). Trimming stripped 3 bases from V and 4 bases from J, with 15 bases between. In germline, CDR1 is LGHDT, CDR2 YNNKEL (reference sequence). This CDR3 has 15 amino acids.

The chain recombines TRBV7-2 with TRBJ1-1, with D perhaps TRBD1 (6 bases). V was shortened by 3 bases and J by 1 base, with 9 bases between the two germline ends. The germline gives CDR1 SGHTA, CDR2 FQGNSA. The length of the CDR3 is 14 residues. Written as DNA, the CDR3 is TGTGCCAGCAGCTTTCAGGGGCGGAACACTGAAGCTTTCTTT. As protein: CASSFQGRNTEAFF.

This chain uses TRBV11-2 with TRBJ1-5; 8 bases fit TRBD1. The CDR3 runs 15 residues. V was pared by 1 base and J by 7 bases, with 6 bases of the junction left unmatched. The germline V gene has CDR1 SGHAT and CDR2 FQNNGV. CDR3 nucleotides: TGTGCCAGCAGCTTAGCTGGCAGGGGGCCGCAGCCCCAGCATTTT. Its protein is CASSLAGRGPQPQHF. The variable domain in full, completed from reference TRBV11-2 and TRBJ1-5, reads EAGVAQSPRYKIIEKRQSVAFWCNPISGHATLYWYQQILGQGPKLLIQFQNNGVVDDSQLPKDRFSAERLKGVDSTLKIQPAKLEDSAVYLCASSLAGRGPQPQHFGDGTRLSIL.

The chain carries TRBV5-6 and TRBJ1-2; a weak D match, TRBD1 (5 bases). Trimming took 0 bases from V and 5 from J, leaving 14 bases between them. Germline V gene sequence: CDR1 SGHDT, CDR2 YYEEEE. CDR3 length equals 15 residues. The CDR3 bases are TGTGCCAGCAGCTTGGCCGGAGGGGCAGGATATGGCTACACCTTC. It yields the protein CASSLAGGAGYGYTF.

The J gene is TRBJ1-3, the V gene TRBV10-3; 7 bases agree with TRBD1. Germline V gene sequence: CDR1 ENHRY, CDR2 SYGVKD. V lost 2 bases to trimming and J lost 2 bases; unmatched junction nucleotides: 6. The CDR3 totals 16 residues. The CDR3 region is CAISEPGTVPGNTIYF. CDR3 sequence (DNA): TGTGCCATCAGTGAGCCCGGGACAGTCCCTGGAAACACCATATATTTT.

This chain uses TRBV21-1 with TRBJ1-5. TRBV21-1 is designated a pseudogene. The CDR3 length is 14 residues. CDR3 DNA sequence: TGTGCCACTCCGTGGGTACGGGGCAATCAGCCCCAGCATTTT. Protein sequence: CATPWVRGNQPQHF.